Each of the 12 T cell receptor beta chains below was sequenced from the same sample in a study of molecular identifiers for immune sequencing clone quantification. Each CDR3 protein gets one entry after TCRdb re-called the PCR reads with MiXCR. The sample has some 650,000 distinct CDR3 sequences, just under 20% seen once. The sequencing input was naive CD8+ T cells from blood, with Jurkat cell RNA spiked in. Subset: FACS-sorted CD8+CD4-CCR7+CD45RA+ naive T cells. The receptors were gathered from a human donor in good health. Some libraries in this study had Jurkat cell RNA spiked in.

There are many counts of this clonotype. The gene calls are TRBV20-1 and TRBJ2-2; D possibly corresponds to TRBD2 (5 bases). The germline V and J ends were trimmed by 2 bases and 4 bases, with 17 bases remaining between them. Germline CDR1 and CDR2: DFQATT and SNEGSKA (reference sequence). This CDR3 is built from 16 residues. CDR3 sequence: CSARPWGSDVTGELFF. The CDR3, as DNA: TGCAGTGCTAGACCCTGGGGTAGCGATGTCACCGGGGAGCTGTTTTTT.

The chain carries TRBV4-1 and TRBJ1-5; 7 bases match TRBD1. CDR3 length: 13 residues. V lost 5 bases to trimming and J lost 5 bases; unmatched junction nucleotides: 3. Germline V lookup: CDR1 MGHRA, CDR2 YSYEKL. CDR3 coding DNA: TGCGCCAGCAGCACAGGGGTCGATCAGCCCCAGCATTTT. It translates to CASSTGVDQPQHF.

This clonotype was counted ten times or more. This chain links TRBV29-1 with TRBJ1-3; a possible D gene is TRBD1 (6 bases). The V end lost 4 bases, the J end lost 4 bases, and 11 bases lay between the germline ends. This CDR3 comprises 13 residues. Per the germline V gene, CDR1 is SQVTM and CDR2 is ANQGSEA. In DNA form, the CDR3 reads TGCAGCGTTGTCGGGGGGCAGGGAAACACCATATATTTT. It encodes CSVVGGQGNTIYF.

This clonotype was detected ten times or more. The J gene is TRBJ2-7, the V gene TRBV27, with 7 positions matching TRBD1. This CDR3 contains 13 residues. V lost 8 bases, J lost 3 bases, and 7 bases stayed unmatched. Germline V gene data show CDR1 as MNHEY and CDR2 as SMNVEV (reference sequence). The DNA for the CDR3 is TGTGCCAGCGGACGACAGGGCTACTACGAGCAGTACTTC. Its translation: CASGRQGYYEQYF.

On this clonotype itself: A much larger clone sits a single nucleotide away, making a read error possible. The gene calls are TRBV11-2 and TRBJ2-7; TRBD1 matches 7 bases. The ends lost 7 bases at V and 2 bases at J; junction bases unmatched: 8. The germline V gene encodes CDR1 SGHAT and CDR2 FQNNGV. CDR3 length: 14 amino acids. This CDR3 reads CASIIGDRAYEQYF. The CDR3 DNA reads TGTGCCAGCATCATAGGGGACAGAGCCTACGAGCAGTACTTC.

This clonotype has ten or more counts. CDR3 amino acids: CASSQGQGGYGYTF. The DNA of the CDR3 is TGTGCCAGCAGCCAAGGGCAGGGCGGCTATGGCTACACCTTC. The chain carries TRBV14 and TRBJ1-2; a weak D match, TRBD1 (5 bases). Germline V gene data show CDR1 as SGHDN and CDR2 as FVKESK. The CDR3 covers 14 residues. The ends were cut back, 1 base at V and 4 bases at J, with 10 bases in the middle.

The CDR3 region is CASSPTSVGPWGTDTQYF. CDR3 nucleotide sequence: TGTGCCAGTAGCCCGACTAGCGTGGGCCCCTGGGGCACAGATACGCAGTATTTT. The rearrangement links TRBV19 to TRBJ2-3, with 8 bases lining up with TRBD2. Looked up from germline, CDR1 is LNHDA and CDR2 is SQIVND (reference sequence). CDR3 size: 18 residues. V lost 6 bases, J lost 1 base, and 15 bases stayed unmatched.

Points on this clonotype: A much more abundant neighbour one base away suggests this may be a read error. The chain carries TRBV20-1 and TRBJ2-7; the D is unclear. This CDR3 has 15 residues. Germline CDR1 DFQATT, CDR2 SNEGSKA (reference sequence). V was trimmed by 3 bases and J by 1 base, leaving 16 bases between them. CDR3 sequence (DNA): TGCAGTGCTAGGGTTTACATTGAACCTTCCTACGAGCAGTACTTC. This codes for CSARVYIEPSYEQYF.

This clonotype was observed many times. The V gene is TRBV29-1, the J gene TRBJ2-5; tentatively, D is TRBD1 (5 bases). V shed 6 bases and J shed 0 bases, with 14 bases lying between them. CDR3 length equals 14 residues. CDR1 SQVTM and CDR2 ANQGSEA come from the germline V gene. For the CDR3, the DNA is TGCAGCGTCAAAAATCAGGGAAACCAAGAGACCCAGTACTTC. This codes for CSVKNQGNQETQYF.

In this sample, this clonotype turned up many times. The V gene is TRBV28, the J gene TRBJ2-3; the D gene is possibly TRBD1 (5 bases). The ends were cut back, 1 base at V and 2 bases at J, with 19 bases in the middle. Germline V gene sequence: CDR1 MDHEN, CDR2 SYDVKM. The CDR3 runs 18 residues. CDR3 residues: CASSLFFRVGHTTDTQYF. CDR3 DNA: TGTGCCAGCAGTTTATTTTTTAGGGTAGGACACACCACAGATACGCAGTATTTT.

The chain couples TRBV20-1 to TRBJ2-2; TRBD2 matches at 8 bases. The germline V gene encodes CDR1 DFQATT and CDR2 SNEGSKA (reference sequence). There are 16 residues in the CDR3. The ends lost 2 bases at V and 1 base at J; junction bases unmatched: 6. The CDR3 DNA sequence: TGCAGTGCTAGACCCGGGACTAGTGTGAACACCGGGGAGCTGTTTTTT. This gives the protein CSARPGTSVNTGELFF.

At least ten counts were recorded for this clonotype. The V and J genes are TRBV3-1 and TRBJ2-1; possibly TRBD1 for D (6 bases). Germline values: CDR1 LGHDT, CDR2 YNNKEL (reference sequence). The CDR3 length is 15 residues. V shed 1 base and J shed 0 bases, with 7 bases lying between them. In DNA, the CDR3 is TGTGCCAGCAGCCAAGGACAGGACTCCTACAATGAGCAGTTCTTC. Its protein is CASSQGQDSYNEQFF.